Listed below are T cell receptor beta chains from one sample, sequenced in a study of early T cells in non-severe SARS-CoV-2 infection. One entry per CDR3 protein results from TCRdb running MiXCR on the 5' RACE reads. The top ten hold 5% to 7% of the sample, which has tens of thousands of distinct CDR3 sequences, approximately 15% seen once. The sequencing input was whole blood. All receptors derive from an adult who was a healthcare worker with PCR-confirmed SARS-CoV-2 infection or an uninfected control (not recorded which). The CDR3 runs from the conserved cysteine through the conserved F or W. A D gene is named only where the DNA matches it firmly. Only part of the rows carry a size: once, few, many, or a class if the clone is expanded.

J: TRBJ1-1; D: NA; size: NA; length: 15; V: TRBV4-3; DNA: TGCGCCAGCAGCCAATCACGGACGAAGAACACTGAAGCTTTCTTT; CDR3: CASSQSRTKNTEAFF
J: TRBJ1-5; D: NA; size: many; length: 15; V: TRBV20-1; DNA: TGCAGTGCCGGGGGTTACGGTAGGAGCAATCAGCCCCAGCATTTT; CDR3: CSAGGYGRSNQPQHF
J: TRBJ2-1; D: TRBD1; size: once; length: 14; V: TRBV6-2/TRBV6-3; DNA: TGTGCCAGCAGGACCGGGACAGGGAAACATGAGCAGTTCTTC; CDR3: CASRTGTGKHEQFF
J: TRBJ1-1; D: NA; size: few; length: 13; V: TRBV7-9; DNA: TGTGCCAGCAGCCCGTGGGGCCCCACTGAAGCTTTCTTT; CDR3: CASSPWGPTEAFF
J: TRBJ2-5; D: NA; size: NA; length: 12; V: TRBV7-8; DNA: TGTGCCAGCAGCCAGACTAGGGAGACCCAGTACTTC; CDR3: CASSQTRETQYF
J: TRBJ2-7; D: NA; size: NA; length: 15; V: TRBV11-2; DNA: TGTGCCAGCAGCTTAGGTCCAGGTGTCTACGTCGAGCAGTACTTC; CDR3: CASSLGPGVYVEQYF
J: TRBJ2-7; D: TRBD1; size: many; length: 13; V: TRBV29-1; DNA: TGCAGCGCTTCGACAGGGGCGTCCTACGAGCAGTACTTC; CDR3: CSASTGASYEQYF
J: TRBJ1-2; D: NA; size: NA; length: 13; V: TRBV10-3; DNA: TGTGCCATCAGTGAGTCAGAATGGTATGGCTACACCTTC; CDR3: CAISESEWYGYTF
J: TRBJ2-3; D: NA; size: many; length: 15; V: TRBV11-2; DNA: TGTGCCAGCAGCTTATCAGGGCGGAGCACAGATACGCAGTATTTT; CDR3: CASSLSGRSTDTQYF
J: TRBJ1-1; D: TRBD1; size: NA; length: 16; V: TRBV2; DNA: TGTGCCAGCAGTGACCCCCCAGGGACAGGGGGAACTGAAGCTTTCTTT; CDR3: CASSDPPGTGGTEAFF
J: TRBJ1-1; D: NA; size: NA; length: 14; V: TRBV18; DNA: TGTGCCAGCTCACCAAACGGTGTTAACACTGAAGCTTTCTTT; CDR3: CASSPNGVNTEAFF
J: TRBJ2-7; D: TRBD2; size: NA; length: 16; V: TRBV7-2; DNA: TGTGCCAGCAGCTTAGTTCTAGCGGGGGCCTCCTACGAGCAGTACTTC; CDR3: CASSLVLAGASYEQYF
J: TRBJ1-2; D: TRBD1; size: NA; length: 15; V: TRBV20-1; DNA: TGCAGTGCTCCACCGGGACAGCTGATGAACTATGGCTACACCTTC; CDR3: CSAPPGQLMNYGYTF
J: TRBJ1-6; D: TRBD1; size: few; length: 14; V: TRBV7-3; DNA: TGTGCCAGCAGCTCTGAGGGACAGGGCTCACCCCTCCACTTT; CDR3: CASSSEGQGSPLHF
J: TRBJ2-5; D: NA; size: few; length: 16; V: TRBV7-2; DNA: TGTGCCAGCAGCCCACGGACAGGAAAGCGGGAGGAGACCCAGTACTTC; CDR3: CASSPRTGKREETQYF
J: TRBJ1-2; D: NA; size: few; length: 12; V: TRBV16; DNA: TGTGCCAGCAGCCTGTTCTTGTATGGCTACACCTTC; CDR3: CASSLFLYGYTF
J: TRBJ2-3; D: TRBD2; size: few; length: 15; V: TRBV7-2; DNA: TGTGCCAGCAGCTTAGGACTAGCGGTCACAGATACGCAGTATTTT; CDR3: CASSLGLAVTDTQYF
J: TRBJ2-3; D: TRBD2; size: NA; length: 12; V: TRBV29-1; DNA: TGCAGCGTTGTAGGACTAGCAGATACGCAGTATTTT; CDR3: CSVVGLADTQYF
J: TRBJ1-1; D: TRBD1; size: NA; length: 13; V: TRBV2; DNA: TGTGCCAGCAGCGGGACAGGGAGTAGGGAAGCTTTCTTT; CDR3: CASSGTGSREAFF
J: TRBJ2-7; D: NA; size: many; length: 13; V: TRBV28; DNA: TGTGCCAGCAACGGGGCAGGAGCCTACGAGCAGTACTTC; CDR3: CASNGAGAYEQYF
J: TRBJ2-3; D: NA; size: few; length: 17; V: TRBV12-1; DNA: TGTGCCAGCAGCTTTGCCGTGTGGCAGGGACGCACAGATACGCAGTATTTT; CDR3: CASSFAVWQGRTDTQYF
J: TRBJ2-3; D: TRBD1; size: few; length: 15; V: TRBV5-4; DNA: TGTGCCAGCACCAGACAGGACAGGCTGGCAGATACGCAGTATTTT; CDR3: CASTRQDRLADTQYF
J: TRBJ1-6; D: NA; size: NA; length: 15; V: TRBV6-5; DNA: TGTGCCAGCACCATCGGACAGTTCTCGAATTCACCCCTCCACTTT; CDR3: CASTIGQFSNSPLHF
J: TRBJ2-7; D: NA; size: NA; length: 11; V: TRBV11-2; DNA: TGTGCCAGCAGCGGAATCAACGAGCAGTACTTC; CDR3: CASSGINEQYF
J: TRBJ1-5; D: NA; size: few; length: 15; V: TRBV4-3; DNA: TGCGCCAGCAGCCAAGATCCAGTCCTTGGTTCGCCCCAGCATTTT; CDR3: CASSQDPVLGSPQHF